This T cell receptor beta chain came from a study of shared clonotypes between healthy human individuals. Study overall: Each donor contributed plates that comprised three CD4 naive, three CD4 memory, two CD8 naive and one CD8 memory.

J lost 3 bases, V lost 7 bases, and 11 bases had no gene match. Germline V gene lookup returns CDR1 SNHLY and CDR2 FYNNEI. The CDR3 has 16 amino acids. The authors divided CD4+ cells into CD45RA+ naive and CD45RA-negative memory subsets. Sequencing used immunoSEQ multiplex PCR; TCRdb keeps in-frame clones, though not all of them. In the table there are some 660,000 clones, around four fifths of which are singletons. The TCR comes from a woman aged 25 to 39 in good health. The source material was memory CD4+ T cells sorted from blood. Subset denoted: CD45RA-negative fraction. This chain uses TRBV2 with TRBJ2-7; the match to TRBD2 covers 11 bases. The CDR3 region has the DNA TGTGCCAGCACCCACCGCGCCGGGACTAGCGGCTACGAGCAGTACTTC. Its translation: CASTHRAGTSGYEQYF.